The TCR beta chain described here comes from a study of graft-versus-host responses after intestinal transplantation (dated by TCRdb to the early 2020s). Background on the whole study: Multivisceral, liver-intestinal, or isolated intestinal transplants were received by the recipients. A peak of at least 4% donor T cells among recipient peripheral blood mononuclear cells was the definition used for donor T cell macrochimerism. The cohort enrolled about two dozen intestinal transplant recipients including one retransplant, and a few patients lacking pretransplant specimens were excluded. Every recipient was given anti-thymocyte globulin induction, followed by 2 to 3 years of maintenance tacrolimus and steroids. To identify alloreactive clones, pre-transplant mixed lymphocyte reaction products were sequenced and compared with unstimulated pre-transplant donor and recipient T cells. Rather than going through the commercial service, samples from three later patients were sequenced in-house on an Illumina MiSeq and processed with MiXCR. After intestinal transplantation, graft-versus-host and host-versus-graft alloreactive T cell clones in the graft, circulation and bone marrow were tracked using bulk TCR-beta CDR3 sequencing. The research as a whole found: The relatively low number and heterogeneity of intestinal transplant patients limited the conclusions. GvH clones were detected in recipient bone marrow, and some appeared earlier in ileal mucosa or blood, consistent with an intestinal mucosal origin. Early after transplant, peak levels of circulating GvH clones were associated with declines in HvG clones. Patients with donor T cell macrochimerism had high GvH to HvG T cell clonal ratios in their allografts.

Concerning this clone itself: Which antigen it targets is not known. Base qualities are not recorded, but no much larger clone differs from it by a single base.

The time point label of this sample denotes: cells obtained before transplantation from donor or recipient. CD3+CD4+ and CD3+CD8+ populations were FACS-sorted from unstimulated pre-transplant donor and recipient cells taken from spleen or lymph nodes. The CDR3 holds 17 amino acids from the cysteine to the phenylalanine. The sequence is cut down to CDR3 DNA, 51 bases in frame from base 1. V and J are trimmed by 5 bases and 5 bases, and the gene matches miss 17 bases of the junction. CDR1 is given as SNHLY and CDR2 as FYNNEI, both from the germline V gene. Library prep was done by the immunoSEQ multiplex PCR assay. For most patients, genomic DNA was isolated with the Qiagen DNeasy Blood and Tissue Kit and sent frozen to Adaptive Biotechnologies for TCR sequencing. For most patients, genomic DNA was subjected to high-throughput TCR-beta CDR3 sequencing by Adaptive Biotechnologies. The paper's data handling went like this. Adaptive's ImmunoSEQ software supplied the TCR sequencing data for approximately 18 patients, while MiXCR and VDJtools were used to process three other patients. CD4 versus CD8 sorting errors were corrected by removing sequences found in both subsets at a frequency ratio below 5:1. CDR3 nucleotide sequences shared between donor and recipient were removed because their origin could not be assigned. To count as alloreactive, a clone needed at least 2-fold expansion over unstimulated cells and a minimum CFSE-low frequency of 0.002% (template counts) or 0.001% (read counts). A clone was considered mappable if detected in the sequenced pre-transplant spleen, lymph node, or MLR CFSE-low populations of the donor or recipient. Cumulative frequency of alloreactive clones was calculated as a percentage of all sequences weighted by copy number. In its TCRdb copy, this immuneACCESS table keeps in-frame sequences only and misses some clones. Where compared with another copy, unresolved V genes explain less than half of these, and the others have no known cause. The V and J calls and clone size were taken over from that table, and D and trimming were inferred from the DNA. This sample holds around 100,000 clones; less than 90% were observed only once. About 0.9% of the sample goes to the ten largest clones.

The rearrangement joined TRBV2 to TRBJ2-5; 7 junctional bases match TRBD1. This TCR was recovered from a human donor who was the organ donor for an intestinal transplant. The sample was unstimulated CD4+ T cells sorted from spleen or lymph node cells, taken before transplant. The bases read TGTGCCAGCAGTCCCGGTGGGCGGGCCGCCAGGGGGGAGACCCAGTACTTC. Protein translation: CASSPGGRAARGETQYF.